This TCR beta chain emerged from a study of blood T cell repertoires in COVID-19. Using immunoSEQ multiplex PCR, the repertoire was profiled, and TCRdb retains in-frame clones only, with some absent. Of 200,000 or so clones listed, 80% to 90% were seen once; the top ten hold roughly 3%. Trimming stripped 5 bases from V and 4 bases from J, with 8 bases between. The CDR3 is made up of 12 amino acids. CDR1 is LGHDT, CDR2 YNNKEL, per germline (reference sequence). The sequenced material came from peripheral blood. The TCR was taken from a man aged 55 to 69 with acute or convalescent COVID-19. The chain has TRBV3-1 (or the pseudogene TRBV3-2) and TRBJ1-2; D is ambiguous. The CDR3 nucleotides are TGTGCCAGCAGCGGCATATCCTATGGCTACACCTTC. Amino acid sequence: CASSGISYGYTF.